The source of this TCR beta chain is a study of identifying expanded T cells in peripheral blood (dated by TCRdb to the late 2010s). About the full investigation: Technical replicates were generated by sequencing separate aliquots of the same genomic DNA pool, and four replicates were compared pairwise.

Results the study describes overall, beyond this receptor: The authors expected that over much longer intervals, such as months to years, biological variance in healthy repertoires might increase even further. Both the number of clones called differentially abundant and the false-positive rate were significantly reduced by the beta-binomial model across all healthy-donor time intervals. The binomial model flagged approximately 1.1 differentially abundant clones between technical replicates but around 15 over two weeks and under 25 over approximately 4 weeks. Across all healthy donors, variance in clone template counts between roughly two-week samples was found to increase significantly with total template count.

The immunoSEQ Assay, which relies on bias-controlled multiplex PCR amplification of genomic DNA, was used to profile TCRbeta CDR3 regions. Per the original workflow: To quantify the absolute abundance of each unique TCRbeta CDR3 region, the sequences were collapsed and filtered. Differential abundance was tested with a binomial (Fisher-equivalent) model and with a beta-binomial model adding time-dependent variance fitted from healthy donors. Clones with fewer than 5 combined templates were removed, and differential abundance was called for clones with a Benjamini-Hochberg FDR below 0.01. Using the form v = (b*log(k)+a)^2, the beta-binomial variance was modeled as a function of the total template count across the two samples. As stored in TCRdb, this immuneACCESS dataset retains in-frame rearrangements with V and J assigned. A fraction of the clones does not appear; measured against another copy, unresolved V genes explain less than half of the discrepancy, and the remainder lacks a known reason. V, J and clone size are those of that table, while D and trimming were read from the DNA. Present in this sample are about 63,000 clones, approximately 80% of which were seen just once. Together, the top ten hold about 19% of the sample.

In the germline V gene, CDR1 corresponds to SNHLY and CDR2 to FYNNEI. V drops 6 bases and J drops 0 bases, leaving 15 bases in between. Spanning cysteine to phenylalanine, the CDR3 consists of 15 amino acids. Left in the record is the CDR3 DNA by itself, 45 bases read in frame from the first base. Comment on this clone: This clone's antigen is unknown. No much larger clone exists at a distance of one base, and base qualities are not known.

During the collection period, no infections or other immune events were recorded for the healthy donors. Time-dependent variance in a beta-binomial model of T-cell clone differential abundance was calibrated using healthy-donor blood repertoires as a training cohort. The training cohort was composed of some ten healthy donors, 3 female and 7 male. An age range of about 29 to 65 years, with an average of 43 years, was recorded for the donors. Whole blood, obtained from a commercial supplier, was collected from each healthy donor at three time points spaced about 2 weeks apart. For immunosequencing, genomic DNA was extracted from whole blood that had not been sorted.

This clonotype originated in a person aged 18 to 70 in good health. The sequenced material came from blood. The rearrangement combines TRBV2 with TRBJ2-7, and the D gene may be TRBD1, 6 bases matching. The DNA sequence is given as TGTGCCAGCAGCCCGGACAGTGTAAGCTCCTACGAGCAGTACTTC. Protein translation: CASSPDSVSSYEQYF.